Below, 28 T cell receptor beta chains from the same sample are listed, as sequenced in a study of blood T cells in healthy people across ages. The use of a sample-barcoded 5' primer and a J-beta primer mix characterized a second PCR of roughly 7 to 12 cycles. MiXCR, applied by TCRdb to the 5' RACE reads, yields one record per CDR3 protein. This table has 1,500,000 or so distinct CDR3 sequences, approximately 59% appearing once. The specimen sequenced was blood. The receptors were sampled from a man younger than 35 in good health.

The rearrangement links TRBV12-3 or TRBV12-4 to TRBJ1-1; tentatively, D is TRBD1 (6 bases). V lost 3 bases, J lost 4 bases, and 12 bases lay in between. This CDR3 has 14 amino acids. CDR3 in DNA: TGTGCCAGCAGTTTGGACAAGGGGGGCACTGAAGCTTTCTTT. This gives the protein CASSLDKGGTEAFF.

This clonotype was found a few times. This chain uses TRBV5-6 with TRBJ1-6; D ambiguous. The V gene lost 2 bases and the J gene lost 15 bases, with 12 bases spanning the gap. The CDR3 length is 12 residues. The germline gives CDR1 SGHDT, CDR2 YYEEEE. CDR3 region: CASSLLRNLLHF. Here the CDR3 DNA reads TGTGCCAGCAGCTTATTGCGTAATCTCCTCCACTTT.

The genes are TRBV18 and TRBJ1-1; D is unclear. Germline V gene lookup returns CDR1 KGHSH and CDR2 LQKENI. Trimming pared 6 bases from V and 3 bases from J, leaving 11 bases between. The CDR3 is 13 residues long. The DNA of the CDR3 is TGTGCCAGCTCTAGGTTCGGGCACACTGAAGCTTTCTTT. It encodes CASSRFGHTEAFF.

Concerning this clonotype: One end of the junction fails to match germline, which may point to a read error. This chain connects TRBV29-1 to TRBJ2-1; TRBD1 is a possible D gene (5 bases). The CDR3 length is 12 residues. From germline, CDR1 is SQVTM and CDR2 ANQGSEA. The CDR3 sequence is CNVRSGAGLQFF. CDR3 nucleotides: TGCAACGTTCGTAGTGGGGCAGGGTTGCAGTTCTTC.

This clonotype was detected only a few times. V and J are TRBV20-1 and TRBJ2-1; D is tentatively TRBD1 or TRBD2 (7 bases each). The V and J ends lost 3 bases and 8 bases respectively, with 17 bases between them. The CDR3 consists of 14 residues. Germline CDR1 is DFQATT and CDR2 is SNEGSKA (reference sequence). The CDR3 reads CSASAGGASYEQFF. In nucleotides, the CDR3 is TGCAGTGCTAGTGCAGGGGGGGCCAGTTATGAGCAGTTCTTC.

The J gene is TRBJ2-5, the V gene TRBV15; 7 nucleotides agree with TRBD2. CDR3 length equals 15 residues. From germline, CDR1 is LNHNV and CDR2 YYDKDF (reference sequence). V lost 0 bases, J lost 11 bases, and 12 bases stayed unmatched. CDR3 sequence: CATSRESGTKDEQYF. DNA of the CDR3: TGTGCCACCAGCAGAGAGAGCGGGACTAAGGATGAGCAGTACTTC. Combining the CDR3 with reference TRBV15 and TRBJ2-5 gives the whole variable domain DAMVIQNPRYQVTQFGKPVTLSCSQTLNHNVMYWYQQKSSQAPKLLFHYYDKDFNNEADTPDNFQSRRPNTSFCFLDIRSPGLGDTAMYLCATSRESGTKDEQYFGPGTRLLVL.

V is TRBV4-2 and J is TRBJ2-1; TRBD2 matches 13 bases. The CDR3 is made up of 16 amino acids. The V gene end was trimmed by 1 base and the J gene end by 10 bases; junction bases not matched to a gene: 7. Per the germline V gene, CDR1 is LGHNA and CDR2 is YNFKEQ. In DNA, the CDR3 is TGTGCCAGCAGCCAAGTTCCGGGACTAGCGGGAAAAGAGCAGTTCTTC. It specifies CASSQVPGLAGKEQFF.

The rearrangement joins TRBV20-1 to TRBJ2-7; a weak D match, TRBD2 (5 bases). CDR3 length: 13 amino acids. V dropped 6 bases and J dropped 3 bases, with 15 bases sitting between them. Germline V lookup: CDR1 DFQATT, CDR2 SNEGSKA (reference sequence). The CDR3 loop is CSAFLAEDYEQYF. The DNA of the CDR3 is TGCAGTGCCTTCCTAGCAGAAGACTACGAGCAGTACTTC.

The genes are TRBV3-1 and TRBJ2-1; TRBD1 might be the D (6 bases). The CDR3 extends over 16 amino acids. Trimming removed 4 bases from V and 4 bases from J, with 17 bases in between. Germline V gene lookup returns CDR1 LGHDT and CDR2 YNNKEL (reference sequence). DNA of the CDR3: TGTGCCAGCAGCCGGACCGTTGGACAGAGATACAATGAGCAGTTCTTC. It translates to CASSRTVGQRYNEQFF.

The chain couples TRBV7-6 to TRBJ2-1; D ambiguous. The V end was cut by 5 bases, the J end by 8 bases, with 10 bases between. This CDR3 contains 12 residues. The germline V gene encodes CDR1 SGHVS and CDR2 FNYEAQ. CDR3 bases: TGTGCCAGCAGCCTTAATCCGGATGAGCAGTTCTTC. This sequence encodes CASSLNPDEQFF.

This clonotype was observed once. This sequence joins TRBV4-2 and TRBJ2-1; 8 bases map to TRBD2. The ends lost 6 bases at V and 6 bases at J; junction bases unmatched: 10. The CDR3 extends over 15 amino acids. Germline V lookup: CDR1 LGHNA, CDR2 YNFKEQ. CDR3 DNA sequence: TGTGCCAGCAGGTCCGGACTAGCATTAATCAATGAGCAGTTCTTC. This gives the protein CASRSGLALINEQFF.

This chain connects TRBV5-1 to TRBJ2-1, with 7 nucleotides matching TRBD2. Trimming removed 0 bases from V and 5 bases from J; junction bases left unmatched: 2. The CDR3 totals 14 residues. Looked up from germline, CDR1 is SGHRS and CDR2 is YFSETQ. The CDR3 loop is CASSLGTSNNEQFF. The CDR3 bases are TGCGCCAGCAGCTTGGGGACTAGTAACAATGAGCAGTTCTTC. Complete variable domain (other parts from reference TRBV5-1 and TRBJ2-1): KAGVTQTPRYLIKTRGQQVTLSCSPISGHRSVSWYQQTPGQGLQFLFEYFSETQRNKGNFPGRFSGRQFSNSRSEMNVSTLELGDSALYLCASSLGTSNNEQFFGPGTRLTVL.

The chain carries TRBV20-1 and TRBJ2-5, with 9 nucleotides matching TRBD1. The J call may be mistaken, given a closer DNA end match to TRBJ2-7. Germline V gene lookup returns CDR1 DFQATT and CDR2 SNEGSKA (reference sequence). The CDR3 is 16 amino acids. The CDR3 loop reads CSARDLSGTGHYEQYF. The DNA of the CDR3 is TGCAGTGCTAGAGATCTTTCCGGGACAGGGCACTACGAGCAGTACTTC.

The chain uses TRBV27 and TRBJ2-5, with D perhaps matching TRBD1 (6 bases). The CDR3 has 16 amino acids. Between the trimmed V and J ends, which lost 5 bases and 0 bases, there was a span of 16 bases. Germline CDR1 is MNHEY and CDR2 is SMNVEV (reference sequence). The CDR3 loop is CASSPRTVWYQETQYF. Here the CDR3 DNA reads TGTGCCAGCAGTCCCCGGACAGTCTGGTACCAAGAGACCCAGTACTTC.

The chain employs TRBV12-3 or TRBV12-4 and TRBJ1-5; 9 bases are a match to TRBD1. This CDR3 has 17 residues. The V gene end was trimmed by 0 bases and the J gene end by 6 bases; junction bases not matched to a gene: 9. In DNA, the CDR3 is TGTGCCAGCAGTTTAGCCCTCACGGACAGGGGAGGTCAGCCCCAGCATTTT. It is translated as CASSLALTDRGGQPQHF.

This clonotype has a handful of counts. This chain connects TRBV4-1 to TRBJ2-7; D possibly corresponds to TRBD2 (6 bases). The CDR3 consists of 15 residues. Germline CDR1 reads MGHRA; CDR2 reads YSYEKL. V dropped 1 base and J dropped 2 bases, with 12 bases sitting between them. The CDR3 region has the DNA TGCGCCAGCAGCCAAGTTCTAGCGCCTACCTACGAGCAGTACTTC. It is translated as CASSQVLAPTYEQYF.

The J gene is TRBJ1-4, the V gene TRBV4-1, with a tentative D call TRBD1 (5 bases). V lost 0 bases and J lost 0, with 11 bases in between. Looked up from germline, CDR1 is MGHRA and CDR2 is YSYEKL. The CDR3 spans 17 residues. This CDR3 reads CASSQDQAGATNEKLFF. CDR3 bases: TGCGCCAGCAGCCAAGATCAAGCGGGGGCAACTAATGAAAAACTGTTTTTT.

The genes are TRBV6-2 or TRBV6-3 and TRBJ2-7; no firm D call. The CDR3 contains 14 residues. Germline V lookup: CDR1 MNHEY, CDR2 SVGEGT. The V end was cut by 0 bases, the J end by 2 bases, with 8 bases between. CDR3 sequence: CASSYSLDTYEQYF. The CDR3 DNA reads TGTGCCAGCAGTTACTCTTTGGATACCTACGAGCAGTACTTC.

The rearrangement joins TRBV29-1 to TRBJ2-1, with D perhaps given as TRBD1 or TRBD2 (5 bases each). The germline V and J ends were trimmed by 0 bases and 6 bases, with 18 bases remaining between them. In germline, CDR1 is SQVTM, CDR2 ANQGSEA. This CDR3 is 16 amino acids long. CDR3 nucleotides: TGCAGCGTTGAAGATCGGGAAACCGGGGCCCTCAATGAGCAGTTCTTC. Translation gives CSVEDRETGALNEQFF.

This chain links TRBV7-9 with TRBJ1-1, with D hard to call. Germline-derived CDR1 and CDR2 are SEHNR and FQNEAQ (reference sequence). The CDR3 extends over 16 amino acids. Trimming removed 3 bases from V and 0 bases from J, with 14 bases in between. The CDR3 loop reads CASSLYSVGLNTEAFF. The CDR3 DNA reads TGTGCCAGCAGCTTGTATTCGGTGGGTCTGAACACTGAAGCTTTCTTT.

This clonotype was found once. The rearrangement links TRBV27 to TRBJ1-1; D unresolved. The germline CDR1 and CDR2 sequences are MNHEY and SMNVEV (reference sequence). With 0 bases removed from V and 1 base from J, the gap between germline ends came to 9 bases. The CDR3 spans 15 residues. The CDR3 region has the DNA TGTGCCAGCAGTTTATCTGGCGTACCGAACACTGAAGCTTTCTTT. Its translation: CASSLSGVPNTEAFF.

The rearrangement joins TRBV3-1 to TRBJ2-5, with TRBD2 identical over 8 bases. The CDR3 covers 13 residues. Germline V gives CDR1 LGHDT, CDR2 YNNKEL (reference sequence). The trim removed 0 bases at V and 11 bases at J, leaving 5 bases unmatched. The CDR3 here is CASSQDSGNEQYF. DNA for the CDR3: TGTGCCAGCAGCCAAGATAGCGGGAATGAGCAGTACTTC.

The rearrangement uses TRBV27 and TRBJ2-7, with D uncertain. This CDR3 is 14 amino acids long. The germline gives CDR1 MNHEY, CDR2 SMNVEV (reference sequence). Between the trimmed V and J ends, which lost 5 bases and 3 bases, there was a span of 14 bases. The DNA of the CDR3 is TGTGCCAGCAGTCCCGTCGGGCAAAACTACGAGCAGTACTTC. Translated: CASSPVGQNYEQYF.

This sequence joins TRBV27 and TRBJ2-4; 11 bases agree with TRBD1. With 5 bases clipped from V and 13 bases from J, the junction kept 7 bases outside the gene matches. The CDR3 is 13 residues long. Germline CDR1 reads MNHEY; CDR2 reads SMNVEV (reference sequence). The DNA for the CDR3 is TGTGCCAGCAGTACTGGGACAGGGGGTACGCAGTACTTC. Translated: CASSTGTGGTQYF.

The chain links TRBV7-2 to TRBJ1-2; D uncertain. The CDR3 covers 14 residues. V was shortened by 0 bases and J by 4 bases, with 9 bases between the two germline ends. The germline CDR1 and CDR2 sequences are SGHTA and FQGNSA. This chain's CDR3 is CASSLAGLAYGYTF. In nucleotides, the CDR3 is TGTGCCAGCAGCTTAGCAGGGTTAGCCTATGGCTACACCTTC.

V gene TRBV5-6 combines with J gene TRBJ2-5; D could derive from TRBD1 or TRBD2 (5 bases each). Per germline, CDR1 SGHDT and CDR2 YYEEEE. CDR3 length: 12 amino acids. V was cut by 5 bases and J by 9 bases, with 14 bases left in between. CDR3 region: CASRGVGSSQYF. The CDR3 DNA sequence: TGTGCCAGCAGGGGGGTAGGGTCGTCCCAGTACTTC.

Note on this clonotype: A read error is possible here, since a much larger clone lies one base away. The chain is built from TRBV2 and TRBJ2-5; D gene uncertain. V was trimmed by 6 bases and J by 5 bases, leaving 7 bases between them. Germline assignment: CDR1 SNHLY and CDR2 FYNNEI. The length of the CDR3 is 11 residues. The CDR3 DNA reads TGTGCCAGCAGGAACGGGGAGACCCAGTACTTC. It yields the protein CASRNGETQYF.

The chain recombines TRBV7-7 with TRBJ2-2; D tentatively fits TRBD1 or TRBD2 (6 bases each). Germline loops: CDR1 SSHAT, CDR2 FNYEAQ (reference sequence). The CDR3 spans 15 residues. The CDR3 region is CASLREEGGTGELFF. CDR3 DNA: TGTGCTAGCCTGAGAGAGGAGGGGGGAACCGGGGAGCTGTTTTTT.